The 27 T cell receptor beta chains below were found in one sample sequenced in a study of TIL therapy for anti-PD-1-resistant metastatic lung cancer. Time point indicated: pre-treatment sample, taken before nivolumab and TIL therapy. The immunoSEQ assay was v3. The table came from immunoSEQ multiplex PCR; TCRdb's copy has only in-frame clones and leaves some out. The table shows more than 55,000 clones, with about 69% occurring only once. Specimen: blood, collected at baseline. Receptor source: a person aged 25-80 years with non-small cell lung cancer.

Only a few counts were recorded for this clone. V usage is TRBV7-2 and J usage is TRBJ1-4; D ambiguous. Trimming left V 1 base short and J 11 bases short, with 11 bases between. This CDR3 contains 13 residues. Germline CDR1 and CDR2: SGHTA and FQGNSA. CDR3 region: CASSLETRGKLFF. The CDR3, as DNA: TGTGCCAGCAGCTTAGAAACTAGAGGGAAACTGTTTTTT.

This chain links TRBV29-1 with TRBJ1-5, with D maybe TRBD1 (5 bases). The CDR3 has 12 amino acids. Germline loops: CDR1 SQVTM, CDR2 ANQGSEA. The V and J ends lost 3 bases and 9 bases respectively, with 12 bases between them. CDR3 nucleotides: TGCAGCGTTGATGAGGGGATTGGGCCCCAGCATTTT. Translating gives CSVDEGIGPQHF.

J is TRBJ2-3 and V is TRBV6-1, with D maybe TRBD1 (6 bases). The V gene lost 4 bases and the J gene lost 1 base, with 21 bases spanning the gap. The CDR3 extends over 18 amino acids. Germline values: CDR1 MNHNS, CDR2 SASEGT. The CDR3 DNA reads TGTGCCAGCAGTGTCCGGGACATTAGGGGTGGGCGCACAGATACGCAGTATTTT. Protein: CASSVRDIRGGRTDTQYF.

The chain has TRBV28 and TRBJ2-7; no definite D call. The germline V gene has CDR1 MDHEN and CDR2 SYDVKM. CDR3 size: 15 residues. Trimming shortened V by 2 bases and J by 0 bases, and 11 bases separated the two germline ends. The DNA of the CDR3 is TGTGCCAGCAGTTTACGCGGCTCTGTCTCCTACGAGCAGTACTTC. This encodes CASSLRGSVSYEQYF.

This clone was detected only a few times. This chain connects TRBV19 to TRBJ2-7; D remains ambiguous. The V end was cut by 3 bases, the J end by 2 bases, with 8 bases between. The CDR3 loop spans 13 amino acids. Germline assignment: CDR1 LNHDA and CDR2 SQIVND (reference sequence). The CDR3 nucleotides are TGTGCCAGTAGTATGGGCGGAGCCTACGAGCAGTACTTC. Translation: CASSMGGAYEQYF.

In this sample, this clone turned up a few times. The rearrangement joins TRBV10-3 to TRBJ2-7; possible D gene TRBD1, 6 bases. Trimming took off 2 bases at V and 6 bases at J, with 8 bases between the two ends. This CDR3 contains 12 residues. Germline CDR1 ENHRY, CDR2 SYGVKD. CDR3 DNA: TGTGCCATCAGTGAGACAGGGAGCGAGCAGTACTTC. Amino acids: CAISETGSEQYF.

This clone has only one observation. The rearrangement uses TRBV19 and TRBJ2-6; 11 bases align to TRBD1. The CDR3 covers 18 residues. Germline V lookup: CDR1 LNHDA, CDR2 SQIVND (reference sequence). The ends lost 7 bases at V and 4 bases at J; junction bases unmatched: 12. CDR3 nucleotide sequence: TGTGCCAGTACCACAATCGGACAGGGGGCATACGGGGCCAACGTCCTGACTTTC. The encoded protein is CASTTIGQGAYGANVLTF.

About this clone itself: Relative to the germline gene, one junction end is altered; a read error may explain this. This sequence joins TRBV6-1 and TRBJ1-2; D is unresolved. The CDR3 is 9 residues long. CDR1 is MNHNS and CDR2 is SASEGT in the germline V gene. As DNA, the CDR3 is TGTGCCAGCAGTGATACCCCTCTCTTC. Its translation is CASSDTPLF.

This chain uses TRBV5-1 with TRBJ2-7; TRBD2 is a possible D gene (7 bases). CDR1 is SGHRS, CDR2 YFSETQ, per germline. V lost 3 bases and J 2 bases, leaving 18 bases between the germline ends. The CDR3 covers 16 residues. CDR3 amino acids: CASSSGSGGRPYEQYF. CDR3 coding DNA: TGCGCCAGCAGCTCAGGTTCGGGGGGCAGGCCCTACGAGCAGTACTTC.

A note on this clone: A junction end diverges from the germline sequence, so it may reflect a read error. The chain joins TRBV5-1 to TRBJ2-3, with D perhaps TRBD1 (5 bases). CDR1 is SGHRS and CDR2 is YFSETQ in the germline V gene. The CDR3 spans 16 residues. CDR3 amino acids: CASSPEETAGTNTQYF. The CDR3 DNA reads TGCGCCAGCAGCCCCGAAGAGACAGCCGGCACAAATACGCAGTATTTT.

The chain is built from TRBV11-3 and TRBJ2-7; TRBD1 matches at 8 bases. The junction had 17 bases not matched to a gene; V was cut back by 4 bases and J by 0 bases. The CDR3 sequence is 19 residues long. Germline lookup yields CDR1 SGHNT and CDR2 YENEEA. This chain's CDR3 is CASSSSTQRWDRHSYEQYF. CDR3 coding DNA: TGTGCCAGCAGCTCCTCAACCCAGAGATGGGACAGGCACTCCTACGAGCAGTACTTC.

The chain recombines TRBV5-1 with TRBJ2-2; D is perhaps TRBD1 or TRBD2 (5 bases each). This CDR3 spans 14 amino acids. The germline V and J ends were trimmed by 4 bases and 5 bases, with 12 bases remaining between them. Per the germline V gene, CDR1 is SGHRS and CDR2 is YFSETQ. CDR3 sequence: CASSVGESTGELFF. CDR3 sequence (DNA): TGCGCCAGCAGCGTGGGGGAGAGTACCGGGGAGCTGTTTTTT.

V gene TRBV27 combines with J gene TRBJ2-2; D gene unclear. Trimming removed 3 bases at V and 0 bases at J, with 2 bases between. Germline V gene data show CDR1 as MNHEY and CDR2 as SMNVEV (reference sequence). This CDR3 region has 13 residues. The DNA for the CDR3 is TGTGCCAGCAGTTTGGCGAACACCGGGGAGCTGTTTTTT. Protein product: CASSLANTGELFF.

This clone has more than one count but fewer than ten. J is TRBJ1-1 and V is TRBV7-9, with D possibly matching TRBD1 (6 bases). The CDR3 extends over 15 amino acids. V shed 3 bases and J shed 4 bases, with 15 bases lying between them. Germline loops: CDR1 SEHNR, CDR2 FQNEAQ (reference sequence). The CDR3 bases are TGTGCCAGCAGCTTCCCGACAGGAAGGAGCACTGAAGCTTTCTTT. Its protein product is CASSFPTGRSTEAFF.

The rearrangement links TRBV19 to TRBJ1-5; D gene ambiguous. V lost 7 bases to trimming and J lost 0 bases, with 13 bases between them. CDR3 size: 15 residues. Germline CDR1 LNHDA, CDR2 SQIVND (reference sequence). This chain's CDR3 is CASTSTGYSNQPQHF. The DNA for the CDR3 is TGTGCCAGTACCTCGACGGGATATAGCAATCAGCCCCAGCATTTT.

This chain connects TRBV7-2 to TRBJ2-7; no definite D call. Trimming shortened V by 1 base and J by 2 bases, and 9 bases separated the two germline ends. The CDR3 has 14 amino acids. Germline values: CDR1 SGHTA, CDR2 FQGNSA. CDR3 sequence reads: CASSLDEQPYEQYF. The CDR3 DNA reads as TGTGCCAGCAGCTTAGATGAACAGCCCTACGAGCAGTACTTC.

This sequence joins TRBV11-2 and TRBJ1-3; maybe TRBD1 (5 bases). Trimming pared 2 bases from V and 0 bases from J, leaving 8 bases between. CDR1 is SGHAT and CDR2 is FQNNGV in the germline V gene. This CDR3 spans 15 amino acids. The CDR3 bases are TGTGCCAGCAGCTTATTCGGGGGCTCTGGAAACACCATATATTTT. Translating it yields CASSLFGGSGNTIYF.

This clone was seen just once. The J gene is TRBJ2-7, the V gene TRBV2; 11 positions match TRBD2. This CDR3 has 12 residues. Losses at the gene ends were 8 bases for V and 3 bases for J; bases not matched to a gene: 0. CDR1 SNHLY and CDR2 FYNNEI come from the germline V gene. CDR3 sequence reads: CASGTSGYEQYF. The CDR3 bases are TGTGCCAGCGGGACTAGCGGCTACGAGCAGTACTTC.

This chain connects TRBV13 to TRBJ2-3; TRBD2 might be the D (5 bases). V was cut by 5 bases and J by 2 bases, with 11 bases left in between. The CDR3 runs to 14 residues. Germline values: CDR1 PRHDT, CDR2 FYEKMQ (reference sequence). The CDR3 protein is CASSRETHTDTQYF. The DNA for the CDR3 is TGTGCCAGCAGCAGGGAGACCCACACAGATACGCAGTATTTT.

The chain uses TRBV2 and TRBJ1-5; 7 bases match TRBD1. CDR1 and CDR2 from the germline V gene are SNHLY and FYNNEI. The CDR3 is made up of 12 amino acids. With V trimmed by 3 bases and J by 11 bases, 4 bases remained unmatched. The chain's CDR3 is CASSEGQLAQHF. In DNA form, the CDR3 reads TGTGCCAGCAGTGAGGGACAGTTAGCCCAGCATTTT.

The V call is TRBV4-2, the J call TRBJ1-6; the D is unclear. The germline V gene has CDR1 LGHNA and CDR2 YNFKEQ. The CDR3 spans 14 residues. The V gene lost 4 bases and the J gene lost 10 bases, with 14 bases spanning the gap. The CDR3 DNA reads as TGTGCCAGCAGCCGGACGGAGGGAGGGTCACCCCTCCACTTT. Protein product: CASSRTEGGSPLHF.

This chain links TRBV28 with TRBJ2-5; no firm D call. Looked up from germline, CDR1 is MDHEN and CDR2 is SYDVKM. There are 14 residues in the CDR3. Between the trimmed V and J ends, which lost 4 bases and 0 bases, there was a span of 9 bases. The CDR3 sequence is CASSSTPYQETQYF. DNA of the CDR3: TGTGCCAGCAGTTCTACTCCATACCAAGAGACCCAGTACTTC.

V is TRBV9 and J is TRBJ2-5, with TRBD2 as a possible D gene (6 bases). The CDR3 totals 14 residues. Trimming removed 2 bases at V and 5 bases at J, with 13 bases between. Germline V gene lookup returns CDR1 SGDLS and CDR2 YYNGEE. In DNA form, the CDR3 reads TGTGCCAGCAGCGTCGGCGGGATCGGGGAGACCCAGTACTTC. It specifies CASSVGGIGETQYF.

This clone was detected only a few times. This chain links TRBV7-6 with TRBJ1-6; unclear D gene. The length of the CDR3 is 15 residues. Trimming took off 1 base at V and 10 bases at J, with 14 bases between the two ends. Germline V gene lookup returns CDR1 SGHVS and CDR2 FNYEAQ. Written as DNA, the CDR3 is TGTGCCAGCAGCTTAGACCCCCTTAATGGATCACCCCTCCACTTT. Translated, it gives CASSLDPLNGSPLHF. Full variable domain (outside the CDR3, taken from reference TRBV7-6 and TRBJ1-6): GAGVSQSPRYKVTKRGQDVALRCDPISGHVSLYWYRQALGQGPEFLTYFNYEAQQDKSGLPNDRFSAERPEGSISTLTIQRTEQRDSAMYRCASSLDPLNGSPLHFGNGTRLTVT.

The chain couples TRBV6-4 to TRBJ2-7, with a possible D match to TRBD1 (6 bases). Germline V lookup: CDR1 MRHNA, CDR2 SNTAGT. V lost 5 bases and J 6 bases, leaving 14 bases between the germline ends. This CDR3 is built from 13 residues. CDR3 amino acids: CASSPEGVGEQYF. The DNA of the CDR3 is TGTGCCAGCAGTCCCGAGGGGGTGGGCGAGCAGTACTTC.

V and J are TRBV6-1 and TRBJ2-5; TRBD1 aligns across 7 bases. The CDR3 is made up of 14 amino acids. Germline V gives CDR1 MNHNS, CDR2 SASEGT. Trimming removed 4 bases from V and 2 bases from J; junction bases left unmatched: 4. The chain's CDR3 is CASSVGQLQETQYF. The CDR3 nucleotides read TGTGCCAGCAGTGTGGGACAGCTACAAGAGACCCAGTACTTC.

The table lists this clone with a few counts. Other DNA sequences in this specimen translate into the identical CDR3. The J gene is TRBJ1-2, the V gene TRBV27; 9 positions match TRBD1. Germline V gene lookup returns CDR1 MNHEY and CDR2 SMNVEV (reference sequence). The CDR3 runs 13 residues. V lost 6 bases, J lost 7 bases, and 6 bases stayed unmatched. DNA of the CDR3: TGTGCCAGCAGCTCGGGACAGGGTGGTGGCTACACCTTC. Translation: CASSSGQGGGYTF.